This TCR beta chain was documented in a study of cytomegalovirus exposure and HLA in healthy donors. Trimming removed 10 bases at V and 4 bases at J, with 16 bases between. The germline V gene encodes CDR1 SGHTA and CDR2 FQGNSA. The CDR3 length is 13 residues. The protocol was immunoSEQ multiplex PCR, while the TCRdb copy is restricted to in-frame clones and leaves out a portion. The table has under 100,000 clones, about 96% seen once. Findings and limits, study-wide: Among TCR beta chains, those listed as cytomegalovirus-associated numbered roughly 150.

Remarks on this clone: Antigen: not known.

This rearrangement joins TRBV7-2 to TRBJ1-1; perhaps TRBD1 as D (6 bases). The TCR was taken from a woman aged 18-30 years in good health and CMV-seronegative. Sequenced sample: PBMCs. The chain's CDR3 is CAIEGGRATEAFF. CDR3 sequence (DNA): TGTGCCATAGAGGGGGGGAGAGCCACTGAAGCTTTCTTT.